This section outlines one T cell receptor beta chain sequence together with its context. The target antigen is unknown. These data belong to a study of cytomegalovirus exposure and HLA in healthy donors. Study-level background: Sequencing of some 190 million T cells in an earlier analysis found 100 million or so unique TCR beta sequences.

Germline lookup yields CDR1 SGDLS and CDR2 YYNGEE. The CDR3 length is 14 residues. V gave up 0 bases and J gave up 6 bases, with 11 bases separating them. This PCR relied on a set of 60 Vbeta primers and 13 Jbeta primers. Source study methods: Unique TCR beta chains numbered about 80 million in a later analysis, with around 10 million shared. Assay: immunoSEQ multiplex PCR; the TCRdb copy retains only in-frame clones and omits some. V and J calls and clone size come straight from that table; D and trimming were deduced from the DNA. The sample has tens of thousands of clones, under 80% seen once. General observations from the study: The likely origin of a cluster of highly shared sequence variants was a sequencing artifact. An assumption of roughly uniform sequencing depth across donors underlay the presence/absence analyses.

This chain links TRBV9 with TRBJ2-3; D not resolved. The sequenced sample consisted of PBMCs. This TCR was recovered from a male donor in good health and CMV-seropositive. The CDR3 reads CASSVVGPPDTQYF. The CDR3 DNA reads TGTGCCAGCAGCGTAGTTGGGCCCCCCGATACGCAGTATTTT.